Sequencing of this TCR beta chain was carried out in a study of blood T cell repertoires in COVID-19 (dated by TCRdb to 2020 to 2021). Notes on the research overall: Samples from collaborators originated in the United States, Italy and Spain and spanned both the acute and convalescent phases of COVID-19. Where available, HLA class I and class II types were obtained from metadata supplied by the sample provider rather than from assay-based typing. Subjects who had been exposed to COVID-19, were actively infected with it, or had recovered from it provided the deeply sampled blood TCRbeta repertoires that made up the dataset. The material from the prospective study consisted of cDNA or gDNA derived from T cells, B-cell-depleted T cells, or PBMCs. Samples were obtained from the ongoing ImmuneRACE study (first 160 participants) and from some 1,200 subjects provided by 6 global collaborators. The repertoires were released in a freely available public database meant as a resource for research on the immune response to SARS-CoV-2. Nearly every sample came with metadata listing a de-identified subject ID, COVID-19 status, age in years and sex.

TCRbeta CDR3 regions were amplified from genomic DNA by means of the immunoSEQ Assay, a bias-controlled multiplex PCR. The paper's processing steps were these. Within the assay, amplification of reference gene primers was used to estimate how many nucleated cells each sample contained. To quantify the absolute abundance of each unique TCRbeta CDR3 rearrangement, sequence reads were collapsed and filtered. For each sample, productive Simpson clonality was calculated as the square root of Simpson's diversity index across productive rearrangements. In TCRdb, the immuneACCESS table is reduced to in-frame sequences with V and J assigned. These tables do not hold every clone; where another copy was compared, an unresolved V gene accounts for under half, and the others remain unexplained. Clone size and V and J calls were adopted from that table, with D and trimming inferred from the DNA. The sample table contains around 260,000 clones; only one count was recorded for around 78% of them. The top ten constitute 3.5% to 5.5% of the sample.

Only a few counts were recorded for this clone. Its antigen is currently not known. The record has no base qualities; no much larger clone is one base away. What the study reported, not specific to this receptor: Clinical and demographic metadata were provided uncurated, with the amount varying by source and participant.

Based on the germline V gene (reference sequence), the CDR1 and CDR2 sequences are LNHDA and SQIVND. Trimming removed 7 bases from V and 5 bases from J, leaving 14 bases between the germline ends. Taken from cysteine to phenylalanine, the CDR3 has 13 residues. Just CDR3 DNA is preserved here, 39 bases in frame from base 1. A second Seattle source provided samples from volunteer blood donors who had recovered from COVID-19. Collaborating institutions collected whole blood in K2EDTA tubes following their own protocols. Collaborator samples were shipped for TCRbeta analysis as frozen whole blood, isolated PBMCs, or DNA extracted from either sample type.

Sequenced material: peripheral blood. The TCR comes from a man aged 60 to 69 who had recovered from COVID-19. The chain is assembled from TRBV19 and TRBJ2-5, with TRBD2 perhaps the D gene, on 6 matching bases. The CDR3 reads CASIGDFPETQYF. The DNA sequence is as follows: TGTGCCAGTATAGGGGACTTCCCCGAGACCCAGTACTTC.